The 11 T cell receptor beta chains below all came from one sample that was sequenced in a study of PD-1 blockade in mismatch repair-deficient tumors. The method was immunoSEQ multiplex PCR; TCRdb's version includes in-frame clones alone and lacks a portion of them. The sample has about 110,000 clones, approximately 80% seen once. Here the sequenced sample was peripheral blood, taken about 13 months after starting pembrolizumab. Receptor source: an adult with mismatch repair-deficient cancer.

The V gene is TRBV4-1, the J gene TRBJ2-7; D not resolved. The CDR3 contains 16 residues. In germline, CDR1 is MGHRA, CDR2 YSYEKL. Trimming removed 0 bases at V and 4 bases at J, with 16 bases between. The CDR3 sequence is CASSQDIEEYEYEQYF. CDR3 DNA sequence: TGCGCCAGCAGCCAAGATATTGAGGAGTACGAATACGAGCAGTACTTC.

The V gene is TRBV6-5, the J gene TRBJ2-3, with D unclear. The V gene's germline CDR1 is MNHEY and CDR2 SVGAGI. V was trimmed by 10 bases and J by 2 bases, leaving 13 bases between them. This CDR3 region has 13 residues. This CDR3 is CATIDTNTDTQYF. The CDR3 nucleotides read TGTGCCACCATCGACACAAACACAGATACGCAGTATTTT.

The rearrangement joins TRBV13 to TRBJ2-7; unclear D gene. There are 15 residues in the CDR3. CDR1 PRHDT and CDR2 FYEKMQ come from the germline V gene (reference sequence). With 1 base removed from V and 1 base from J, the gap between germline ends came to 11 bases. The CDR3 DNA is TGTGCCAGCAGCTTAGTTGGACGGGCATCCTACGAGCAGTACTTC. Translating gives CASSLVGRASYEQYF.

This clone was found once. V usage is TRBV29-1 and J usage is TRBJ2-5; D possibly corresponds to TRBD2 (5 bases). The CDR3 consists of 13 residues. Germline loops: CDR1 SQVTM, CDR2 ANQGSEA. The V and J ends lost 3 bases and 6 bases respectively, with 14 bases between them. This chain's CDR3 is CSVDPLEAKTQYF. The DNA for the CDR3 is TGCAGCGTTGACCCACTAGAAGCAAAGACCCAGTACTTC.

The chain has TRBV5-4 and TRBJ2-7; 11 nucleotides match TRBD2. Trimming took 4 bases from V and 2 from J; bases not matched to a gene: 2. This CDR3 region has 14 residues. Germline values: CDR1 SGHNT, CDR2 YYREEE (reference sequence). The CDR3 DNA sequence: TGTGCCAGCAGCGTAGCGGGAGGGGCCTACGAGCAGTACTTC. This sequence encodes CASSVAGGAYEQYF.

The chain couples TRBV5-1 to TRBJ2-7, with D possibly TRBD2 on 5 matching bases. Trimming cost V 0 bases and J 0 bases, with 7 bases left between them. From germline, CDR1 is SGHRS and CDR2 YFSETQ. The CDR3 contains 14 residues. The CDR3: CASSLGTHSYEQYF. The CDR3 DNA reads TGCGCCAGCAGCTTGGGGACTCACTCCTACGAGCAGTACTTC. The complete variable domain, with remaining parts taken from reference TRBV5-1 and TRBJ2-7, reads KAGVTQTPRYLIKTRGQQVTLSCSPISGHRSVSWYQQTPGQGLQFLFEYFSETQRNKGNFPGRFSGRQFSNSRSEMNVSTLELGDSALYLCASSLGTHSYEQYFGPGTRLTVT.

The rearrangement uses TRBV4-3 and TRBJ1-2, with 8 bases identical to TRBD1. The CDR3 loop spans 16 amino acids. V was pared by 2 bases and J by 8 bases, with 13 bases of the junction left unmatched. Germline values: CDR1 LGHNA, CDR2 YSLEER. Written as DNA, the CDR3 is TGCGCCAGCAGCCAACTGGCGGGACAGGCCCTCGAGGGCTACACCTTC. Its protein product is CASSQLAGQALEGYTF.

Regarding this clone: In the same sample, other DNA sequences code for this CDR3. The V call is TRBV2, the J call TRBJ1-1; D is undetermined. This CDR3 is 13 amino acids long. CDR1 SNHLY and CDR2 FYNNEI come from the germline V gene. The V end lost 3 bases, the J end lost 2 bases, and 7 bases lay between the germline ends. The DNA of the CDR3 is TGTGCCAGCAGTGAGGGCCTCAACACTGAAGCTTTCTTT. This codes for CASSEGLNTEAFF.

V usage is TRBV28 and J usage is TRBJ2-7, with D uncertain. This CDR3 has 13 amino acids. V lost 8 bases and J lost 1, with 12 bases in between. Germline V gene data show CDR1 as MDHEN and CDR2 as SYDVKM. CDR3 bases: TGTGCCAGCGGGAATGCGGCGTCCTACGAGCAGTACTTC. Residues: CASGNAASYEQYF.

The V gene is TRBV5-4, the J gene TRBJ1-2; 7 bases fit TRBD1. The germline gives CDR1 SGHNT, CDR2 YYREEE (reference sequence). This CDR3 has 15 residues. Unmatched junction bases numbered 14, after V lost 4 bases and J lost 8 bases. The CDR3 DNA follows: TGTGCCAGCAGCGGGACCCGACAGGGAGCGGTCGGCTACACCTTC. This encodes CASSGTRQGAVGYTF.

The chain carries TRBV5-5 and TRBJ1-2, with 8 nucleotides matching TRBD1. Germline V gene lookup returns CDR1 SGHKS and CDR2 YYEKEE (reference sequence). V shed 2 bases and J 7 bases; nucleotides not matched to a gene: 7. This CDR3 is 14 amino acids long. CDR3 loop: CASSLQGGRGGYTF. The CDR3 coding sequence is TGTGCCAGCAGCTTACAGGGGGGTCGGGGTGGCTACACCTTC.